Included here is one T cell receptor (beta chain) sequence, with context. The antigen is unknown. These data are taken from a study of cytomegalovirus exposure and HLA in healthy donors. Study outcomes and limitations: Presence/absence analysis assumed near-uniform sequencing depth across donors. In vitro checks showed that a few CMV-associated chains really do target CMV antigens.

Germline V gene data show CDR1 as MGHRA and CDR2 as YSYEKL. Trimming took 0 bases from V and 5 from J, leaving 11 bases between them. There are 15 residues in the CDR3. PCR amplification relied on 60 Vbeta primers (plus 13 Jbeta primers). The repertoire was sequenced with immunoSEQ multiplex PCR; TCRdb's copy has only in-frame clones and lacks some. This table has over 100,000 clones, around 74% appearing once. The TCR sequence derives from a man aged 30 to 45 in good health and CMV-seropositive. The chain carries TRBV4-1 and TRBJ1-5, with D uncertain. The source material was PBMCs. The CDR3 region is CASSQEGRQDQPQHF. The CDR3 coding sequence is TGCGCCAGCAGCCAAGAAGGAAGGCAGGATCAGCCCCAGCATTTT.